This TCR beta chain emerged from a study of vaccination and CD4 T cells after COVID-19. Study summary: Overlapping SARS-CoV-2, HCoV-NL63, HCoV-OC43 and HCoV-229E spike peptides were used to stimulate cells.

Comments on this clonotype: The antigen is undetermined.

Germline V gene data show CDR1 as SGHTS and CDR2 as YDEGEE. V lost 0 bases and J lost 5; bases outside the gene matches: 8. The CDR3 extends over 16 amino acids. Treatment in this sample: 10-day PBMC culture with coronavirus spike peptide pools or control peptides (ViraFEST assay). Negative selection isolated the CD4+ T cells once the cells had been cultured for nine to ten days. An Oncomine TCR Beta short-read assay was used to sequence the DNA from cultured CD4+ T cells. In TCRdb, the PCR reads were re-called with MiXCR into one record per CDR3 protein. The sample contains approximately 14,000 distinct CDR3 sequences, around 53% of which appear only once.

Source material: CD4+ T cells from blood, cultured in vitro. The chain recombines TRBV5-8 with TRBJ2-3; 8 nucleotides agree with TRBD2. This clonotype was sampled from a human donor who had recovered from COVID-19. This chain's CDR3 is CASSLVTSGRIDTQYF. The CDR3, as DNA: TGTGCCAGCAGCTTGGTAACCAGCGGGAGAATAGATACGCAGTATTTT.